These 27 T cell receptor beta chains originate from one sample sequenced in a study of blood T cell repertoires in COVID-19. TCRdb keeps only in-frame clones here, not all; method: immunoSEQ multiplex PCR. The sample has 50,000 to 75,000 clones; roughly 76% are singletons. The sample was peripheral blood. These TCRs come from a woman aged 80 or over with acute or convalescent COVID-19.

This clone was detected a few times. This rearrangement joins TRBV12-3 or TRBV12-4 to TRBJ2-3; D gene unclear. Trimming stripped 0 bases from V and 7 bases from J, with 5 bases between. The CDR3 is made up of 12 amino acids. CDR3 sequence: CASSLARNTQYF. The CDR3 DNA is TGTGCCAGCAGTTTAGCGCGGAATACGCAGTATTTT.

The DNA of the CDR3 is TGTGCCAGCAGCTTCCTAGCGGGAGGGGTATATGAGCAGTTCTTC. It encodes CASSFLAGGVYEQFF. J is TRBJ2-1 and V is TRBV11-2; TRBD2 matches at 12 bases. The germline V gene has CDR1 SGHAT and CDR2 FQNNGV. V gave up 3 bases and J gave up 8 bases; unmatched junction bases: 5. The CDR3 spans 15 residues.

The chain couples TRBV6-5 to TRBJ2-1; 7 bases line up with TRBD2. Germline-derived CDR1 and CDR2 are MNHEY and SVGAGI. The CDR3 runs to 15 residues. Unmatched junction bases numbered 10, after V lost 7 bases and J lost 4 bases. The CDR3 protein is CASTPGGFNYNEQFF. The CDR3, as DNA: TGTGCCAGCACGCCCGGGGGGTTCAATTACAATGAGCAGTTCTTC.

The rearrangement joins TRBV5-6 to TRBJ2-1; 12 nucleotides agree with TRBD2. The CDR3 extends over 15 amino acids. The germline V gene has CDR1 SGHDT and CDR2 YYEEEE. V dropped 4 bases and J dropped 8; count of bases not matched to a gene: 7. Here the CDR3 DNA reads TGTGCCAGCAGCGTTACTAGCGGGAGGAGTGATGAGCAGTTCTTC. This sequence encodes CASSVTSGRSDEQFF.

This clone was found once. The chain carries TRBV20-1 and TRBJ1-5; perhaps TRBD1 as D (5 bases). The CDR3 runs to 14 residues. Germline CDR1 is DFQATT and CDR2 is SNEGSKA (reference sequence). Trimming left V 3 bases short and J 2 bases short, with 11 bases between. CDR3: CSASPGGGNQPQHF. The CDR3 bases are TGCAGTGCTAGTCCGGGGGGGGGCAATCAGCCCCAGCATTTT.

CDR3 in amino acids: CASSQGYRGQSYGYTF. The CDR3 coding sequence is TGTGCCAGCAGCCAAGGGTACAGGGGGCAGTCCTATGGCTACACCTTC. The chain carries TRBV3-1 (or the pseudogene TRBV3-2) and TRBJ1-2; TRBD1 matches at 9 bases. CDR3 length: 16 amino acids. Germline CDR1 and CDR2: LGHDT and YNNKEL (reference sequence). The trim removed 1 base at V and 4 bases at J, leaving 7 bases unmatched.

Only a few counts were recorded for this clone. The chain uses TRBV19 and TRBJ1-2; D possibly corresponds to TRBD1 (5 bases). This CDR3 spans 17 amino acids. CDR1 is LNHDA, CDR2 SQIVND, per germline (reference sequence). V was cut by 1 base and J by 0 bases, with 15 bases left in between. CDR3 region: CASSIGGHLPANYGYTF. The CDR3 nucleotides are TGTGCCAGTAGTATAGGCGGACACCTACCAGCTAACTATGGCTACACCTTC.

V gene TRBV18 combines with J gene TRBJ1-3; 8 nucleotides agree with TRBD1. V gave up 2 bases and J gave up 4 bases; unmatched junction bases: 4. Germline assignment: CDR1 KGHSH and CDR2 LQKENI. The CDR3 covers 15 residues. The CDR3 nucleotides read TGTGCCAGCTCACCAAGCAGGGGGCTCGGAAACACCATATATTTT. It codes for CASSPSRGLGNTIYF.

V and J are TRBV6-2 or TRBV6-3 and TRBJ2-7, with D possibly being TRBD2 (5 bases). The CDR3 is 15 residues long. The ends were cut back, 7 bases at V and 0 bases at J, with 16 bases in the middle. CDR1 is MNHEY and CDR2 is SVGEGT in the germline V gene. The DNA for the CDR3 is TGTGCCAGCACCCCCGGACTCAGGAGCTCCTACGAGCAGTACTTC. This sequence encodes CASTPGLRSSYEQYF.

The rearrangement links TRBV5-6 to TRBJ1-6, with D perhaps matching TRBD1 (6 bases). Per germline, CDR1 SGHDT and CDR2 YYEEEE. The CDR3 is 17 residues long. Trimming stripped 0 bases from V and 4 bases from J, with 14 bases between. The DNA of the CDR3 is TGTGCCAGCAGCTTGGGGGACATTGGACCTTATAATTCACCCCTCCACTTT. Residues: CASSLGDIGPYNSPLHF.

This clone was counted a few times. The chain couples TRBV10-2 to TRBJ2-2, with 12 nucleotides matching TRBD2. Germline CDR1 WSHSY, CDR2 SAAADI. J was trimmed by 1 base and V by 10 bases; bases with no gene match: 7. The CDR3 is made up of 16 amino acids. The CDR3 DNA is TGCGCCATCTCGAGGACTAGCGGGATGAACACCGGGGAGCTGTTTTTT. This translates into CAISRTSGMNTGELFF.

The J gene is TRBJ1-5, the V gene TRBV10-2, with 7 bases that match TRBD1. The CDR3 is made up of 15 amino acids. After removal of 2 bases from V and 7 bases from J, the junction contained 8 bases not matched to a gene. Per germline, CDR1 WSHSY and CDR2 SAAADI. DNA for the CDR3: TGCGCCAGCAGTGAGAGTGGGCAGGGGGGACAGCCCCAGCATTTT. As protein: CASSESGQGGQPQHF.

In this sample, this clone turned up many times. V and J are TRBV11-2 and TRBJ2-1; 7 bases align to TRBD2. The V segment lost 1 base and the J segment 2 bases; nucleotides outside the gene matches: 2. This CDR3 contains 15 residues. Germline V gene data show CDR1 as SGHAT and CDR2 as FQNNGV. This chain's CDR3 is CASSLGAGAYNEQFF. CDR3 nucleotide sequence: TGTGCCAGCAGCTTAGGGGCGGGAGCCTACAATGAGCAGTTCTTC.

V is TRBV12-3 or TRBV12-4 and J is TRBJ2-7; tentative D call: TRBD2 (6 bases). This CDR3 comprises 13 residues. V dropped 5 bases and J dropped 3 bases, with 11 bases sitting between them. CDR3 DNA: TGTGCCAGCAGTGCGGGGAACAACTACGAGCAGTACTTC. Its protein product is CASSAGNNYEQYF.

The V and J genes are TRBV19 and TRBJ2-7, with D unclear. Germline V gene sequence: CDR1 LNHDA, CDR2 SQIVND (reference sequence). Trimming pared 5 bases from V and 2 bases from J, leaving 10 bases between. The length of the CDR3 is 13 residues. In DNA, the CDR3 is TGTGCCAGTAGTCTGGGCACAGCCTACGAGCAGTACTTC. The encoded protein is CASSLGTAYEQYF.

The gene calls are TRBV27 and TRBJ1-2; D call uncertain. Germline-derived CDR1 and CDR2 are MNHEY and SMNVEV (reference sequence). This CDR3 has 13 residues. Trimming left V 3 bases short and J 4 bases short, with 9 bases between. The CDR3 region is CASSLSRRYGYTF. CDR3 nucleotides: TGTGCCAGCAGTTTGTCCAGGCGCTATGGCTACACCTTC.

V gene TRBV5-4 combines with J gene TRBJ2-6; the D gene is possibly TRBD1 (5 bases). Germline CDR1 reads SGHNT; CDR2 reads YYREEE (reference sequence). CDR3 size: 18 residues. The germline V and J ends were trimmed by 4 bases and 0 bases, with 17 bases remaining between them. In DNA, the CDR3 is TGTGCCAGCAGCCCCCTACTAAGGACACACTCTGGGGCCAACGTCCTGACTTTC. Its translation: CASSPLLRTHSGANVLTF.

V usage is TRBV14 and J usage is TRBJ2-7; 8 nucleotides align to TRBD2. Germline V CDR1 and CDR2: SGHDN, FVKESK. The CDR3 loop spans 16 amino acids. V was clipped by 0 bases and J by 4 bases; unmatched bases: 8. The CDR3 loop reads CASSQDGNSGMYEQYF. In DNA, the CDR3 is TGTGCCAGCAGCCAAGATGGGAATAGCGGGATGTACGAGCAGTACTTC.

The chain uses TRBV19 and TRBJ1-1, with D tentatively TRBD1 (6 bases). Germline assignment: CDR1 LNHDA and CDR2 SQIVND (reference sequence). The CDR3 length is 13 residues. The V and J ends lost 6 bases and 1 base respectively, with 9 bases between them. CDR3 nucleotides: TGTGCCAGTAGGACAGGAGCGAACACTGAAGCTTTCTTT. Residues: CASRTGANTEAFF.

In nucleotides, the CDR3 is TGTGCCAGCTCCCAGCGACAGGGGAGGTCCCAAGAGACCCAGTACTTC. Its translation is CASSQRQGRSQETQYF. The chain combines TRBV18 with TRBJ2-5; 8 nucleotides line up with TRBD1. From germline, CDR1 is KGHSH and CDR2 LQKENI. This CDR3 has 16 residues. V lost 6 bases, J lost 1 base, and 10 bases stayed unmatched.

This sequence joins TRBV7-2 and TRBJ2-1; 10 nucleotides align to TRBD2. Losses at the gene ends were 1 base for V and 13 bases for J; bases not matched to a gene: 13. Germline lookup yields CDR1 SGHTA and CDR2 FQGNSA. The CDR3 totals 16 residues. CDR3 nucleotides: TGTGCCAGCAGCTTAGGGGGGCTAGCGGGAGCCAAGATTCAGTTCTTC. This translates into CASSLGGLAGAKIQFF. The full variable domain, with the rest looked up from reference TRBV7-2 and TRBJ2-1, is GAGVSQSPSNKVTEKGKDVELRCDPISGHTALYWYRQSLGQGLEFLIYFQGNSAPDKSGLPSDRFSAERTGGSVSTLTIQRTQQEDSAVYLCASSLGGLAGAKIQFFGPGTRLTVL.

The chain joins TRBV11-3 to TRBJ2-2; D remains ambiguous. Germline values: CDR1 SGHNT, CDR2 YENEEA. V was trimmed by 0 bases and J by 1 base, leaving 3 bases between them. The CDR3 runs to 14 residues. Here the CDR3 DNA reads TGTGCCAGCAGCTTAGACGGGAACACCGGGGAGCTGTTTTTT. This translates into CASSLDGNTGELFF.

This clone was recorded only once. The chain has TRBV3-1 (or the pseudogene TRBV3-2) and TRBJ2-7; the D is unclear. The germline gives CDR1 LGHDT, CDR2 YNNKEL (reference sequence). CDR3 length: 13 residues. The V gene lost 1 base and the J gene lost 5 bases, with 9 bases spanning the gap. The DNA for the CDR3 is TGTGCCAGCAGCCAAGTGTTCGGAGACGAGCAGTACTTC. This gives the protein CASSQVFGDEQYF.

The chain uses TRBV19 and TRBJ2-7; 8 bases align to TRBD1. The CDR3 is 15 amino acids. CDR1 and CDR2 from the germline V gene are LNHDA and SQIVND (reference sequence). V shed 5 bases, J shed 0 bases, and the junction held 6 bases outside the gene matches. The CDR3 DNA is TGTGCCAGTAGTGCGGGACAGGTCCTCTCCTACGAGCAGTACTTC. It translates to CASSAGQVLSYEQYF.

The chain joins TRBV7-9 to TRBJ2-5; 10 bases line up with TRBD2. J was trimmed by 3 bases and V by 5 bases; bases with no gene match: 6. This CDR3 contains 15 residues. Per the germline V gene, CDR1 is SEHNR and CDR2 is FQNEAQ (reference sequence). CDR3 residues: CASSRGLAEEETQYF. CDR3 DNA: TGTGCCAGCAGCCGCGGACTAGCGGAGGAAGAGACCCAGTACTTC.

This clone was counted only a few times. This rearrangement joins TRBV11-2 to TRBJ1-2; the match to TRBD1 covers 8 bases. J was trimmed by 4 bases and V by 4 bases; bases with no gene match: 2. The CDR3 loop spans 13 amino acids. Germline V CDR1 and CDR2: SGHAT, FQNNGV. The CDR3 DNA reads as TGTGCCAGCAGCTCCGGACAGGGCTATGGCTACACCTTC. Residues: CASSSGQGYGYTF.

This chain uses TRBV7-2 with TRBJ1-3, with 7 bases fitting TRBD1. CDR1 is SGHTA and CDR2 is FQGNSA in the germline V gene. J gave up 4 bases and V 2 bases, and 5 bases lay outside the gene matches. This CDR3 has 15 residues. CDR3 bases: TGTGCCAGCAGCTTAAGAGGGGGCCCGGGAAACACCATATATTTT. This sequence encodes CASSLRGGPGNTIYF.